What follows are 28 T cell receptor beta chains derived from one specimen sequenced in a study of beta chain features in type 1 diabetes. Sequencing targeted expressed TCRB transcripts, as all isolated RNA had been reverse transcribed. TCRdb's copy holds only in-frame clones and misses some; the assay was immunoSEQ multiplex PCR. The sample lists about 140,000 clones, roughly 9.3% seen once, with about 0.6% in the top ten. Material for sequencing was central memory CD4+ T cells from blood. The receptors come from a woman aged 40 to 50 in good health.

V and J are TRBV7-9 and TRBJ2-2; tentatively, D is TRBD1 (6 bases). CDR1 is SEHNR and CDR2 is FQNEAQ in the germline V gene (reference sequence). The CDR3 totals 16 residues. The V gene lost 5 bases and the J gene lost 1 base, with 14 bases spanning the gap. As DNA, the CDR3 is TGTGCCAGCAGCCAAAACAGGGTGGGGAACACCGGGGAGCTGTTTTTT. Amino acid sequence: CASSQNRVGNTGELFF.

The chain is built from TRBV18 and TRBJ2-1; 7 nucleotides line up with TRBD2. Germline lookup yields CDR1 KGHSH and CDR2 LQKENI. Losses at the gene ends were 0 bases for V and 12 bases for J; bases not matched to a gene: 8. This CDR3 contains 14 residues. The CDR3 nucleotides are TGTGCCAGCTCACCACCCGCGGTGGGCGGGGGGCAGTTCTTC. It is translated as CASSPPAVGGGQFF.

This clone has a handful of counts. Written as DNA, the CDR3 is TGTGCCAGCAGTGAGCGAAGCGGGGGCAGGAAAACGCAGTATTTT. Its translation is CASSERSGGRKTQYF. The gene calls are TRBV7-7 and TRBJ2-3; 8 nucleotides align to TRBD2. The CDR3 loop spans 15 amino acids. From germline, CDR1 is SSHAT and CDR2 FNYEAQ (reference sequence). Trimming cost V 6 bases and J 9 bases; bases outside gene matches: 14.

The V call is TRBV4-3, the J call TRBJ2-5; 8 bases are a match to TRBD1. CDR3 length: 14 amino acids. Looked up from germline, CDR1 is LGHNA and CDR2 is YSLEER. The V segment lost 0 bases and the J segment 5 bases; nucleotides outside the gene matches: 2. CDR3 residues: CASSQDRGRETQYF. The CDR3 DNA reads as TGCGCCAGCAGCCAAGACAGGGGGCGGGAGACCCAGTACTTC.

Only a few counts were recorded for this clone. The gene calls are TRBV9 and TRBJ2-3; a weak D match, TRBD1 (6 bases). V lost 4 bases and J lost 4, with 16 bases in between. This CDR3 region has 15 residues. Germline assignment: CDR1 SGDLS and CDR2 YYNGEE. The CDR3 protein is CASSTTGFQADTQYF. CDR3 DNA sequence: TGTGCCAGCAGCACAACAGGGTTCCAGGCAGATACGCAGTATTTT.

There are a few counts of this clone. J is TRBJ2-1 and V is TRBV29-1; the match to TRBD2 covers 12 bases. Germline lookup yields CDR1 SQVTM and CDR2 ANQGSEA. The CDR3 sequence is 14 residues long. V was pared by 3 bases and J by 8 bases, with 5 bases of the junction left unmatched. CDR3 loop: CSVDTSGGQYEQFF. In nucleotides, the CDR3 is TGCAGCGTTGATACTAGCGGGGGGCAATATGAGCAGTTCTTC.

This chain connects TRBV29-1 to TRBJ2-1, with 7 bases that match TRBD2. Germline CDR1 and CDR2: SQVTM and ANQGSEA. With V trimmed by 0 bases and J by 6 bases, 2 bases remained unmatched. The CDR3 sequence is 13 residues long. This chain's CDR3 is CSVEDWGGNEQFF. In DNA form, the CDR3 reads TGCAGCGTTGAAGATTGGGGGGGCAATGAGCAGTTCTTC.

The chain carries TRBV7-9 and TRBJ2-6; D not certain. From germline, CDR1 is SEHNR and CDR2 FQNEAQ (reference sequence). Trimming stripped 6 bases from V and 2 bases from J, with 11 bases between. The length of the CDR3 is 15 residues. Here the CDR3 reads CASSLQSPGANVLTF. In DNA, the CDR3 is TGTGCCAGCAGTCTCCAAAGCCCTGGGGCCAACGTCCTGACTTTC.

This clone was seen only a few times. The V gene is TRBV23-1, the J gene TRBJ1-3; a weak D match, TRBD1 (5 bases). TRBV23-1 is labeled an ORF, and its function is uncertain. This CDR3 comprises 15 residues. V was pared by 0 bases and J by 2 bases, with 8 bases between. The CDR3 DNA sequence: TGCGCCAGCAGTCAATCACCAGGGCCTGGAAACACCATATATTTT. This encodes CASSQSPGPGNTIYF.

This clone was counted between two and nine times. The chain links TRBV29-1 to TRBJ2-3; possible D gene TRBD1, 5 bases. The germline V gene has CDR1 SQVTM and CDR2 ANQGSEA. V lost 4 bases and J lost 4, with 12 bases in between. The CDR3 has 13 residues. The CDR3 region is CSVGGPPADTQYF. CDR3 nucleotides: TGCAGCGTTGGGGGCCCGCCGGCAGATACGCAGTATTTT.

The chain couples TRBV29-1 to TRBJ1-1, with D perhaps matching TRBD1 (6 bases). CDR3 length: 13 residues. CDR1 SQVTM and CDR2 ANQGSEA come from the germline V gene. V was cut by 4 bases and J by 4 bases, with 13 bases left in between. CDR3 bases: TGCAGCGTTGCATTACAGGGCGGCACTGAAGCTTTCTTT. It codes for CSVALQGGTEAFF.

A few counts support this clone. The chain has TRBV11-2 and TRBJ1-5; D gene unclear. The germline V gene has CDR1 SGHAT and CDR2 FQNNGV. The CDR3 is 13 residues long. Trimming shortened V by 4 bases and J by 5 bases, and 9 bases separated the two germline ends. The CDR3 loop reads CASSSNEDQPQHF. The DNA of the CDR3 is TGTGCCAGCAGCTCCAACGAGGATCAGCCCCAGCATTTT.

The rearrangement joins TRBV6-5 to TRBJ2-5, with D perhaps matching TRBD2 (5 bases). CDR3 size: 14 residues. CDR1 MNHEY and CDR2 SVGAGI come from the germline V gene. V shed 0 bases and J shed 2 bases, with 7 bases lying between them. The CDR3 DNA sequence: TGTGCCAGCAGTTACTCTTCGGGACAAGAGACCCAGTACTTC. This translates into CASSYSSGQETQYF.

The CDR3 DNA reads TGTGCCAGCAGACGCAGCGGGGGCGACACAGATACGCAGTATTTT. Its protein product is CASRRSGGDTDTQYF. The chain couples TRBV6-5 to TRBJ2-3, with 8 bases lining up with TRBD2. Germline loops: CDR1 MNHEY, CDR2 SVGAGI. The CDR3 covers 15 residues. With V trimmed by 6 bases and J by 2 bases, 7 bases remained unmatched.

J is TRBJ1-1 and V is TRBV6-6; D remains ambiguous. The germline V gene has CDR1 MNHNY and CDR2 SVGAGI (reference sequence). CDR3 length equals 13 residues. V was clipped by 5 bases and J by 0 bases, with 7 bases between them. The CDR3 reads CASSLMMNTEAFF. DNA of the CDR3: TGTGCCAGCAGTCTAATGATGAACACTGAAGCTTTCTTT.

This clone was seen more than once but under ten times. The genes are TRBV11-2 and TRBJ2-3; possible D gene TRBD2, 5 bases. Trimming took off 1 base at V and 2 bases at J, with 10 bases between the two ends. The CDR3 runs to 15 residues. Germline V gene sequence: CDR1 SGHAT, CDR2 FQNNGV. Here the CDR3 reads CASSLGGQVTDTQYF. CDR3 DNA sequence: TGTGCCAGCAGCTTAGGAGGGCAAGTCACAGATACGCAGTATTTT. The whole variable domain, remainder taken from reference TRBV11-2 and TRBJ2-3, is EAGVAQSPRYKIIEKRQSVAFWCNPISGHATLYWYQQILGQGPKLLIQFQNNGVVDDSQLPKDRFSAERLKGVDSTLKIQPAKLEDSAVYLCASSLGGQVTDTQYFGPGTRLTVL.

This clone has just a few counts. This chain uses TRBV14 with TRBJ1-1; 7 positions match TRBD1. The CDR3 covers 17 residues. The V and J ends lost 3 bases and 1 base, in that order; junction bases with no gene match: 11. CDR1 and CDR2 (germline): SGHDN, FVKESK. The CDR3: CASSQRGRGLANTEAFF. The DNA of the CDR3 is TGTGCCAGCAGCCAGAGGGGAAGGGGGCTGGCGAACACTGAAGCTTTCTTT.

This clone was observed a few times. The rearrangement links TRBV5-1 to TRBJ1-4; 8 bases line up with TRBD1. The CDR3 is 16 residues long. Germline V CDR1 and CDR2: SGHRS, YFSETQ. V lost 0 bases to trimming and J lost 10 bases; unmatched junction nucleotides: 11. Here the CDR3 DNA reads TGCGCCAGCAGCTTGGACCCGGGACAGGTTGAAGCAAAACTGTTTTTT. It yields the protein CASSLDPGQVEAKLFF.

The chain recombines TRBV9 with TRBJ1-1, with D tentatively TRBD1 (5 bases). The V and J ends lost 5 bases and 6 bases respectively, with 17 bases between them. The germline CDR1 and CDR2 sequences are SGDLS and YYNGEE. CDR3 length equals 14 residues. CDR3: CASSVGGGGAEAFF. As DNA, the CDR3 is TGTGCCAGCAGTGTCGGTGGTGGGGGGGCTGAAGCTTTCTTT.

This clone was recorded a few times. V usage is TRBV5-1 and J usage is TRBJ2-7; TRBD2 matches 12 bases. With V trimmed by 0 bases and J by 1 base, 2 bases remained unmatched. The CDR3 totals 16 residues. Looked up from germline, CDR1 is SGHRS and CDR2 is YFSETQ. In DNA form, the CDR3 reads TGCGCCAGCAGCTTGGCTAGCGGGGGGGTTTCCTACGAGCAGTACTTC. As protein: CASSLASGGVSYEQYF.

This clone was seen a few times. The CDR3 loop reads CASSVRLISGETQYF. In DNA form, the CDR3 reads TGTGCCAGCAGTGTTCGGCTTATCTCGGGAGAGACCCAGTACTTC. This chain links TRBV2 with TRBJ2-5; D is unresolved. The CDR3 consists of 15 residues. From germline, CDR1 is SNHLY and CDR2 FYNNEI. V dropped 4 bases and J dropped 4 bases, with 16 bases sitting between them.

This clone was detected only a few times. The chain is built from TRBV4-2 and TRBJ1-2, with D possibly TRBD1 on 6 matching bases. The CDR3 sequence is 18 residues long. In germline, CDR1 is LGHNA, CDR2 YNFKEQ. V gave up 3 bases and J gave up 0 bases, with 20 bases separating them. CDR3 protein: CASSHQQQDSWTNYGYTF. CDR3 DNA: TGTGCCAGCAGCCATCAACAACAGGACAGTTGGACTAACTATGGCTACACCTTC.

This clone was observed many times. The chain recombines TRBV29-1 with TRBJ2-4; D might be TRBD2 (6 bases). Per the germline V gene, CDR1 is SQVTM and CDR2 is ANQGSEA. The CDR3 extends over 14 amino acids. V was pared by 4 bases and J by 7 bases, with 17 bases between. DNA of the CDR3: TGCAGCGTTGCTCCAGGAGGGGTGTGGAACATTCAGTACTTC. Its protein product is CSVAPGGVWNIQYF.

The sample holds a few counts of this clone. The chain is built from TRBV28 and TRBJ2-3; possible D gene TRBD2, 6 bases. Trimming removed 6 bases at V and 1 base at J, with 14 bases between. Germline V gives CDR1 MDHEN, CDR2 SYDVKM. CDR3 length equals 15 residues. The CDR3 reads CASRDRTGGTDTQYF. CDR3 in DNA: TGTGCCAGCAGGGATCGGACGGGGGGCACAGATACGCAGTATTTT.

This clone was seen more than once but under ten times. The gene calls are TRBV5-1 and TRBJ1-4, with a tentative D call TRBD1 (5 bases). Per germline, CDR1 SGHRS and CDR2 YFSETQ. V gave up 1 base and J gave up 4 bases, with 8 bases separating them. This CDR3 is 14 amino acids long. The CDR3 DNA follows: TGCGCCAGCAGCTTGCTAGGGGATAATGAAAAACTGTTTTTT. Translated: CASSLLGDNEKLFF.

The V and J genes are TRBV4-1 and TRBJ1-2; no reliable D call. V was pared by 1 base and J by 2 bases, with 8 bases between. The germline CDR1 and CDR2 sequences are MGHRA and YSYEKL. The CDR3 runs 14 residues. The CDR3 nucleotides are TGCGCCAGCAGCCAAGGGCTCACGAACTATGGCTACACCTTC. It specifies CASSQGLTNYGYTF.

This clone has a handful of counts. The junction and the germline gene differ at one end; a read error may be behind it. The chain couples TRBV7-6 to TRBJ1-3, with TRBD1 matching over 8 bases. Germline CDR1 is SGHVS and CDR2 is FNYEAQ. The CDR3 is 15 amino acids. The CDR3 loop is CASSRDRSSGNTIYF. CDR3 DNA sequence: TGTGCTAGCAGCCGGGACAGGAGCTCTGGAAACACCATATATTTT. The whole variable domain, remainder taken from reference TRBV7-6 and TRBJ1-3, is GAGVSQSPRYKVTKRGQDVALRCDPISGHVSLYWYRQALGQGPEFLTYFNYEAQQDKSGLPNDRFSAERPEGSISTLTIQRTEQRDSAMYRCASSRDRSSGNTIYFGEGSWLTVV.

The gene calls are TRBV6-5 and TRBJ2-7; D ambiguous. CDR3 length: 12 residues. V was pared by 0 bases and J by 7 bases, with 7 bases between. Germline CDR1 and CDR2: MNHEY and SVGAGI. The CDR3 coding sequence is TGTGCCAGCAGTTACTCGTTAATGGAGCAGTACTTC. Amino acids: CASSYSLMEQYF.